This section outlines one T cell receptor (beta chain) sequence together with its context. Deletions cut 3 bases from V and 2 bases from J, with 11 bases between. The CDR3 is 15 residues long. Germline V lookup: CDR1 MNHEY, CDR2 SVGAGI. Here immunoSEQ multiplex PCR was the method, and the copy in TCRdb shows in-frame clones only, minus some. Among about 250,000 clones listed, about four fifths were seen once. These data originate in a study of blood T cell repertoires in COVID-19. This receptor was taken from a man older than 75 with acute or convalescent COVID-19. J is TRBJ1-3 and V is TRBV6-5; D call uncertain. The sequencing sample was made of peripheral blood. CDR3 amino acids: CASSYGVSTGNTIYF. CDR3 nucleotides: TGTGCCAGCAGTTATGGTGTATCTACTGGAAACACCATATATTTT.